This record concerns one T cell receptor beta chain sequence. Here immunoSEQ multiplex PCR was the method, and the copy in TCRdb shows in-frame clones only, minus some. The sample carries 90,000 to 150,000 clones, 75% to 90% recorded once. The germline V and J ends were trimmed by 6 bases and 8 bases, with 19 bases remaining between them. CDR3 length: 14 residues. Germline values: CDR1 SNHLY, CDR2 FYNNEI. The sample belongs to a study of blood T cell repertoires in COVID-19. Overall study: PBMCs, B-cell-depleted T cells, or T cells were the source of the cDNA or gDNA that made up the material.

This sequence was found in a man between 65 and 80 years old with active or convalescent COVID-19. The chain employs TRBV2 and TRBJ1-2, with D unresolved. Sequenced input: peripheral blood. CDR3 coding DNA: TGTGCCAGCAGCTTAGGACGCGGGGTTGACGGCTACACCTTC. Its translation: CASSLGRGVDGYTF.